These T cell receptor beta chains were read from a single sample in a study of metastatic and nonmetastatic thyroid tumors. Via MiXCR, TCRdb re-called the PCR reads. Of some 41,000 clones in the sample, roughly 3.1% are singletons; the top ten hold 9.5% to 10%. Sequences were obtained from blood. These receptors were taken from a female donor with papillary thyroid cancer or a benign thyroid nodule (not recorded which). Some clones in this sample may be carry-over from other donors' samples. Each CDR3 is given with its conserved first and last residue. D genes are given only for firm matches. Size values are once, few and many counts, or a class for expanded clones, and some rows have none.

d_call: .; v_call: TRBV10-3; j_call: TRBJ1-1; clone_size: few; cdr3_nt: TGTGCCATCAGTGCGGGGGGGATGAACACTGAAGCTTTCTTT; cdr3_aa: CAISAGGMNTEAFF
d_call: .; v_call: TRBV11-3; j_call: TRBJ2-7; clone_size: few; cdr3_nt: TGTGCCAGCAGCTTAAATAAGATCCGGACCTACGAGCAGTACTTC; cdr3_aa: CASSLNKIRTYEQYF
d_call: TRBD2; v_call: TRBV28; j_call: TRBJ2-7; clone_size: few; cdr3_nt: TGTGCCAGCAGCCCCGGGACTAGCGGGAGGACTCGGTACTTC; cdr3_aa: CASSPGTSGRTRYF
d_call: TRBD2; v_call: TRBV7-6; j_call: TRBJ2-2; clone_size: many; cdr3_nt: TGTGCCAGCAGCTTGAGTAGCGGGAGGTCCGGGGAGCTGTTTTTT; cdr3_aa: CASSLSSGRSGELFF
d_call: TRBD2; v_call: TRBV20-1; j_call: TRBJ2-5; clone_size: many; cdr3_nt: TGCAGTGCTCGACCGGCTAGCGGGAGGACCCAAGAGACCCTGTACTTC; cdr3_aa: CSARPASGRTQETLYF
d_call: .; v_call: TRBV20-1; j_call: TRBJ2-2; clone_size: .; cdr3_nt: TGCAGTGCTAGAACGTGGAGACGCGGGGAGCTGTTTTTT; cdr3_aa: CSARTWRRGELFF
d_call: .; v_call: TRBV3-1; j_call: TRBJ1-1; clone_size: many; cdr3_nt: TGTGCCAGCAGCCAATACCGCAAGGGGGAAGCTTTCTTT; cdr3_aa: CASSQYRKGEAFF
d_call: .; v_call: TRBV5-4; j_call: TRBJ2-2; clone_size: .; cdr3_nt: TGTGCCAGCAGCTTGGATTACTCTGCCGGGGAGCTGTTTTTT; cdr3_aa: CASSLDYSAGELFF
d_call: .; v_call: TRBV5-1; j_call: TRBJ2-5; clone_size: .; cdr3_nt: TGCGCCAGCAGCCGAGCAGGGAGTAAAGAGACCCAGTACTTC; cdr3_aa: CASSRAGSKETQYF
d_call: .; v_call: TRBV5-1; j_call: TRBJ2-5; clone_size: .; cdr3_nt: TGCGCCAGCAGCTTGAGCGGACACCAAGAGACCCAGTACTTC; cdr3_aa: CASSLSGHQETQYF
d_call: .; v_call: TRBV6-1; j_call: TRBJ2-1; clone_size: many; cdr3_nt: TGTGCCAGCAGTGTGCGGGACAGTGGTGCTAGCAATGAGCAGTTCTTC; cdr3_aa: CASSVRDSGASNEQFF
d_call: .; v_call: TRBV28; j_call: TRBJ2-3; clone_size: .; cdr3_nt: TGTGCCAGCAGTTTAGTTGGAGATACGCAGTATTTT; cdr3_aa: CASSLVGDTQYF
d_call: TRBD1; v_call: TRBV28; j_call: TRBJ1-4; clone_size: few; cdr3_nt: TGTGCCAGCAGTTCTCCGGGACAGCCAGGAGATTTGCTGTTTTTT; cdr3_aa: CASSSPGQPGDLLFF
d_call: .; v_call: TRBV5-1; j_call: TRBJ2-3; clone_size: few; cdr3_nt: TGCGCCAGCAGCCCGGAAGGTTCAGGGAGCACAGATACGCAGTATTTT; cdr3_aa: CASSPEGSGSTDTQYF
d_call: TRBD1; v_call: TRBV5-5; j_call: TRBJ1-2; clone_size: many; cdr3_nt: TGTGCCAGCAGCTCCGGACAGGGCATCTATGGCTACACCTTC; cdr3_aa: CASSSGQGIYGYTF
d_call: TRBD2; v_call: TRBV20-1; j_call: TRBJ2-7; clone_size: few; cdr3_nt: TGCAGTGCCCCCAATGCGGGAGGGCCTAATGGCGAGCAGTACTTC; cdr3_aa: CSAPNAGGPNGEQYF
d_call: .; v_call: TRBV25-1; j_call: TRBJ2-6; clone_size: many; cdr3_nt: TGTGCCAGCAGTAAACAGGGTGGGGCCAACGTCCTGACTTTC; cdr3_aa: CASSKQGGANVLTF
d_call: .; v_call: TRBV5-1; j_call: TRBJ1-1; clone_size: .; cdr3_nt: TGCGCCAGCAGCTTCAACAGGGACGCTGAAGCTTTCTTT; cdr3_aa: CASSFNRDAEAFF
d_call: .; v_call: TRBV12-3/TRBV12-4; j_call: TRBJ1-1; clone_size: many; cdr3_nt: TGTGCCAGCAGTTTTCGGCGGATGAACACTGAAGCTTTCTTT; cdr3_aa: CASSFRRMNTEAFF
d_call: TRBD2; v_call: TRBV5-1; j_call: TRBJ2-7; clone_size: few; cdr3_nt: TGCGCCAGCATCTTTGATCGTCTAGCGGGCTACGAGCAGTACTTC; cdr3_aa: CASIFDRLAGYEQYF
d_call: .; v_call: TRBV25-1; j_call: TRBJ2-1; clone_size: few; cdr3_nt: TGTGCCAGCAGTGAATCTCCCCCGGGAGCGAATGAGCAGTTCTTC; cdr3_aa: CASSESPPGANEQFF
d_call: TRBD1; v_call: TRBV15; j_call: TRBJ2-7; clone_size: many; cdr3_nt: TGTGCCACCAGCGGAGACAGGGCCCGGGGCGAGCAGTACTTC; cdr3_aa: CATSGDRARGEQYF
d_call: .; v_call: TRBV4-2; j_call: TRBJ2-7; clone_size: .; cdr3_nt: TGTGGCAGCAGCCAATCATGGACAGAGAGGCAGTACTTC; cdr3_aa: CGSSQSWTERQYF
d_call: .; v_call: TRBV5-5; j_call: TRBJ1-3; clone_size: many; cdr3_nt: TGTGCCGGCAGCTTCGAAGGGTTTGGAAACACCATATATTTT; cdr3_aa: CAGSFEGFGNTIYF
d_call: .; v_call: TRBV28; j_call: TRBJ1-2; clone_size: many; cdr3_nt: TGTGCATCAAAGGCCGGGGCCGCCGCCTATGGCTACACCTTC; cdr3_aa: CASKAGAAAYGYTF
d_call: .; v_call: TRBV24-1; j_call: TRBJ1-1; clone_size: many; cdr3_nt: TGTGCCACCAGTCGGACAGCCAACACTGAAGCTTTCTTT; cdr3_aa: CATSRTANTEAFF
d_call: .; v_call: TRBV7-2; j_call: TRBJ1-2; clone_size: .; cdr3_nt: TGTGCCAGCAGCCTCATCCCGGGAGATGGCTACACCTTC; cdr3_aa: CASSLIPGDGYTF
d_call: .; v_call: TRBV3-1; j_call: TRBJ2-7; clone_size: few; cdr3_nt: TGTGCCAGCAGCTCGGACTATGGTTACGAGCAGTACTTC; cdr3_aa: CASSSDYGYEQYF
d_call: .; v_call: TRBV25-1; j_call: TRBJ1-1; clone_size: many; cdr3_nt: TGTGCCAGCAGTGAACTTACTGAAGCTTTCTTT; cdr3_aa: CASSELTEAFF
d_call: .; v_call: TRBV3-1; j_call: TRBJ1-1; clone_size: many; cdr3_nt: TGTGCCAGCAGCCAAGATATTATGAACACTGAAGCTTTCTTT; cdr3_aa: CASSQDIMNTEAFF
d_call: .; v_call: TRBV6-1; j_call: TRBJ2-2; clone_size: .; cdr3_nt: TGTGCCAGCAGTGCGGTGGGAACCGGGGAGCTGTTTTTT; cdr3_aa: CASSAVGTGELFF
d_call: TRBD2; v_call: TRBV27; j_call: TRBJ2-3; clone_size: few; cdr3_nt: TGTGCCAGCAGTTCTTTGACTAGCCGTTCCCAGACGCAGTATTTT; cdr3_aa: CASSSLTSRSQTQYF
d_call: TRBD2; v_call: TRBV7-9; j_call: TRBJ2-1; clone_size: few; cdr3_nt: TGTGCCAGCAGCTTAGGGCTAGCGGGAGGTTTTAATGCTGAGCAGTTCTTC; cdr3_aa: CASSLGLAGGFNAEQFF
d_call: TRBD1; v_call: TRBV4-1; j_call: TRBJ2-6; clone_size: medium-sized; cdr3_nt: TGCGCCAGCAGCCGGGACAGCTCTGGGGCCAACGTCCTGACTTTC; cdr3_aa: CASSRDSSGANVLTF
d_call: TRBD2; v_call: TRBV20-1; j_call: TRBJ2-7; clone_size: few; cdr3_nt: TGCAGTGCCAAAACCGGGACTAGCGCCTACCGACAGTACTTC; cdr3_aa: CSAKTGTSAYRQYF
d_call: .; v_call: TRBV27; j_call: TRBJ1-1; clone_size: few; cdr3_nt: TGTGCCAGCAGCGTCGGGACCGCGGGGGACACTGAAGCTTTCTTT; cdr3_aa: CASSVGTAGDTEAFF
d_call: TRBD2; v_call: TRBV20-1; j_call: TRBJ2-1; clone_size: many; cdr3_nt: TGCAGTGCTAGTAGCGGGAGGATTATTGAGCAGTTCTTC; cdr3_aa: CSASSGRIIEQFF
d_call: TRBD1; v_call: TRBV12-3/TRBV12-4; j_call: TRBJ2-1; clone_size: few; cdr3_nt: TGTGCCAGCAGACTATCGGGACAGGGGTTCCATGAGCAGTTCTTC; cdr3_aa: CASRLSGQGFHEQFF
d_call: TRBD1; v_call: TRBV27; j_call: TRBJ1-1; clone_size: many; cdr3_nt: TGTGCCAGCAGTCCCCTAAAGACAGGGATCACTGAAGCTTTCTTT; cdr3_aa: CASSPLKTGITEAFF
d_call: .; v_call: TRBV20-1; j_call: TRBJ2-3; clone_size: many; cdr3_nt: TGCAGTGCTAGTTCTGGAAGTGGGGGGTACACAGATACGCAGTATTTT; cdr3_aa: CSASSGSGGYTDTQYF
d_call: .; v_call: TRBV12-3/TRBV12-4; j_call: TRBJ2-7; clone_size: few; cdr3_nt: TGTGCCAGCAGTTTCCGGACTATCGCGTACGAGCAGTACTTC; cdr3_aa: CASSFRTIAYEQYF
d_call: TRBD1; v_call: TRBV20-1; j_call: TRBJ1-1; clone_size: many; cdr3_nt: TGCAGTGCTATGAGGACAGGGAAGGACACTGAAGCTTTCTTT; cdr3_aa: CSAMRTGKDTEAFF
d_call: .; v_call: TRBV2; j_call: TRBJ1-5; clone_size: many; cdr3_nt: TGTGCCAGCAGTCGAAGCAGGGGCAATCAGCCCCAGCATTTT; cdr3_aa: CASSRSRGNQPQHF
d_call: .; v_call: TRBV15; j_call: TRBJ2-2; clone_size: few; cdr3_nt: TGTTCCACCAGCGGGCCCGTCGGAGAGCTGTTTTTT; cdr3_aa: CSTSGPVGELFF
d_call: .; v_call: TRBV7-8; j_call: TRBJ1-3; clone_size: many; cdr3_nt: TGTGCCAGCAGCTTGGGGGGACGGAGTGGAAACACCATATATTTT; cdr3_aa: CASSLGGRSGNTIYF
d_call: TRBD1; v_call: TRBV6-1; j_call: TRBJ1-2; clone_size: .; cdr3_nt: TGTGCCAGCAGGGAGACAGGGAAAACTTCGGGCTACACCTTC; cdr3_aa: CASRETGKTSGYTF
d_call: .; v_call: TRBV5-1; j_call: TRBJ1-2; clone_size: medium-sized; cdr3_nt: TGCGCCAGCAGCTTGGTAACAGGGACCTATGGCTACACCTTC; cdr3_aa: CASSLVTGTYGYTF
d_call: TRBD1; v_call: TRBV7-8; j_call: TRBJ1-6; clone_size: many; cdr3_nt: TGTGCCAGCAGCTCCCTCGGGACAGTTTCTAATTCACCCCTCCACTTT; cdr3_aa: CASSSLGTVSNSPLHF
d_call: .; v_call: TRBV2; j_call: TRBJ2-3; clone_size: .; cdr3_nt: TGTGCCAGCATGCGAGGGGATATAGCCCCCGGCACGCAGTATTTT; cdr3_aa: CASMRGDIAPGTQYF
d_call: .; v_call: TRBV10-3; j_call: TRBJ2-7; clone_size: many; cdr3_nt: TGTGCCACCACACAGGGATTTACCTACGAGCAGTACTTC; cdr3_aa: CATTQGFTYEQYF
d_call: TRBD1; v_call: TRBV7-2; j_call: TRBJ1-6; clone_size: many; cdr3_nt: TGTGCCAGCAGCATGGGACAGCCTTCACCCCTCCACTTT; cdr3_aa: CASSMGQPSPLHF
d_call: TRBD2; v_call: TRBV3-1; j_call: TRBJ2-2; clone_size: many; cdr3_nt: TGTGCCAGCAGCCAAGGCGGGAGCGGCGGGGAGCTGTTTTTT; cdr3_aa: CASSQGGSGGELFF
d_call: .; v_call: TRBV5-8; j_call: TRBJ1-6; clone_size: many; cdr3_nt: TGTGCCAGCAGCAGCCTGGTACCCCTCCACTTT; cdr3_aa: CASSSLVPLHF
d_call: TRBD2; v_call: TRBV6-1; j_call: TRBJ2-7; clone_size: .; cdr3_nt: TGTGCCAGTAGAACCGGGACTAGCGGGAATTACGAGCAGTACTTC; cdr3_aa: CASRTGTSGNYEQYF
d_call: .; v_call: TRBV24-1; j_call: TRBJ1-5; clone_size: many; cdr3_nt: TGTGCCACCAGTGACCCCGCGGGCGGCAATCAGCCCCAGCATTTT; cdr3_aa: CATSDPAGGNQPQHF
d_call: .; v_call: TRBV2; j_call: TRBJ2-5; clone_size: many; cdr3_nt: TGTGCCAGCAGTGGAGAGACCCAGTACTTC; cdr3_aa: CASSGETQYF